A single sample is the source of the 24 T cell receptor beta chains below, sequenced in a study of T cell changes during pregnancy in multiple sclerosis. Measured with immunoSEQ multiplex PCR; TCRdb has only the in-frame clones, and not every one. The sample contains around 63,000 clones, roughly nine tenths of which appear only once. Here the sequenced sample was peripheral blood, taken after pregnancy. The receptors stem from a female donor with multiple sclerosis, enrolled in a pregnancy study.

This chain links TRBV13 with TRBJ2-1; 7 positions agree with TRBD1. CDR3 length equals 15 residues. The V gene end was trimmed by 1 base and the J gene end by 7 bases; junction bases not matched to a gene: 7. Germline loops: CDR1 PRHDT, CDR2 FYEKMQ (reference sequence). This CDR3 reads CASSLVGQVENEQFF. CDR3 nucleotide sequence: TGTGCCAGCAGCTTAGTAGGACAGGTCGAGAATGAGCAGTTCTTC.

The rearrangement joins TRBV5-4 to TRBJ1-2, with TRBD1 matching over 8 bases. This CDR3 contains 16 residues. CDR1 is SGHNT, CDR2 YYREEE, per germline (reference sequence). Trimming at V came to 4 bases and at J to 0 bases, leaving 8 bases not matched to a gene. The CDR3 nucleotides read TGTGCCAGCAGCCAAGGACAGGGCGGAGCTAACTATGGCTACACCTTC. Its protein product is CASSQGQGGANYGYTF.

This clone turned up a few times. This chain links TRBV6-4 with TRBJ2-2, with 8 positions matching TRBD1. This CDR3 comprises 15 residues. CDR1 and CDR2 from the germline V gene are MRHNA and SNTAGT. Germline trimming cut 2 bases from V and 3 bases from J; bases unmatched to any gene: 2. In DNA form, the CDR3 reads TGTGCCAGCAGTGACAACAGGGGGGACACCGGGGAGCTGTTTTTT. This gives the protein CASSDNRGDTGELFF.

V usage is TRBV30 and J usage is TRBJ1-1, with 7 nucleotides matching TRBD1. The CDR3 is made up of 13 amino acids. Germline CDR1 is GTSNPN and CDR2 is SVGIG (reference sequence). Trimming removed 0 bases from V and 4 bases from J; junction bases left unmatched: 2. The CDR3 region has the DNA TGTGCCTGGAGTGTTTCAGGGGGCACTGAAGCTTTCTTT. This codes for CAWSVSGGTEAFF.

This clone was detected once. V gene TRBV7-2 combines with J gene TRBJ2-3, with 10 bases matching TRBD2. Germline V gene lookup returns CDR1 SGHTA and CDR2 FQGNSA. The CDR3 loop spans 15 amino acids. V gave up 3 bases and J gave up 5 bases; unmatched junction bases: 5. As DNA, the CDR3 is TGTGCCAGCAGCTTGTCTAGCGGGAGAGGAGATACGCAGTATTTT. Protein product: CASSLSSGRGDTQYF.

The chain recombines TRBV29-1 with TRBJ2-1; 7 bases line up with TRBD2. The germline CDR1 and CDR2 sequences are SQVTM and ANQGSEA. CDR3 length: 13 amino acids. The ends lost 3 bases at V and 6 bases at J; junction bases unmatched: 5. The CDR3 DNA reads TGCAGCGTTGACGCAGCGGGACGCAATGAGCAGTTCTTC. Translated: CSVDAAGRNEQFF.

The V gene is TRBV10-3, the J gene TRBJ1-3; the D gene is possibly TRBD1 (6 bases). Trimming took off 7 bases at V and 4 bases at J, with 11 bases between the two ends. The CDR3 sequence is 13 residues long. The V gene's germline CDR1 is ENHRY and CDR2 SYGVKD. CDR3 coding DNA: TGTGCCATCACCGGGACACCCGGAAACACCATATATTTT. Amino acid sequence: CAITGTPGNTIYF.

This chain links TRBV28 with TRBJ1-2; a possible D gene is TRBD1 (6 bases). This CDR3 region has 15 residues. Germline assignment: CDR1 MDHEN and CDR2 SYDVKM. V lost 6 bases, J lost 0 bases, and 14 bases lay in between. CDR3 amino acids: CASSTKTGPNYGYTF. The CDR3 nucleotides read TGTGCCAGCAGCACTAAGACAGGCCCTAACTATGGCTACACCTTC.

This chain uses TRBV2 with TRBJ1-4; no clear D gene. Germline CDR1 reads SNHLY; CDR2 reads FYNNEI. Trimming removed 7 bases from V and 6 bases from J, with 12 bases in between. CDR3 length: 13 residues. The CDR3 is CASTKRSDEKLFF. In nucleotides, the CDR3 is TGTGCCAGCACTAAGAGGTCTGATGAAAAACTGTTTTTT. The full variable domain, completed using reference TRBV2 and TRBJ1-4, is EPEVTQTPSHQVTQMGQEVILRCVPISNHLYFYWYRQILGQKVEFLVSFYNNEISEKSEIFDDQFSVERPDGSNFTLKIRSTKLEDSAMYFCASTKRSDEKLFFGSGTQLSVL.

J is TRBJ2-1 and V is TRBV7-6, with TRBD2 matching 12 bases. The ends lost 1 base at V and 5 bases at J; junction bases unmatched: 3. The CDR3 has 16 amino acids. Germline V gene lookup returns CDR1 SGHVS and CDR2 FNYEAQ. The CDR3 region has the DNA TGTGCCAGCAGCTTAGACGGACTAGCGGGAAACAATGAGCAGTTCTTC. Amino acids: CASSLDGLAGNNEQFF.

The CDR3 loop is CASRTTGMGETQYF. CDR3 DNA sequence: TGTGCCAGTAGGACGACAGGGATGGGAGAGACCCAGTACTTC. The V and J genes are TRBV19 and TRBJ2-5; 7 nucleotides align to TRBD1. The CDR3 runs to 14 residues. Losses at the gene ends were 6 bases for V and 4 bases for J; bases not matched to a gene: 8. Germline V gene lookup returns CDR1 LNHDA and CDR2 SQIVND (reference sequence).

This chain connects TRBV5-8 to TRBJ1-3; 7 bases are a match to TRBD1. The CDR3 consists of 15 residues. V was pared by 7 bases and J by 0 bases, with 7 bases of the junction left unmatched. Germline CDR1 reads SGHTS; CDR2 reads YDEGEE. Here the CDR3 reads CASPDRLYSGNTIYF. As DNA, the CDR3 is TGTGCCAGCCCGGACAGGCTATACTCTGGAAACACCATATATTTT.

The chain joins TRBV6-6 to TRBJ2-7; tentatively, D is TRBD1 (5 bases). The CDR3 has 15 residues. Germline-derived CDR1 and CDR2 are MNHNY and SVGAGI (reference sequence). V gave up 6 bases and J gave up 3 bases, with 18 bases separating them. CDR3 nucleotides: TGTGCCAGCAGCCCCAGAGGCAGGGTTAGCTACGAGCAGTACTTC. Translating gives CASSPRGRVSYEQYF.

The DNA for the CDR3 is TGTGCCAGCTCACCTTTCTGGACAGCCAGTAATGAAAAACTGTTTTTT. This translates into CASSPFWTASNEKLFF. The chain combines TRBV18 with TRBJ1-4; D perhaps matches TRBD1 (6 bases). Germline V gives CDR1 KGHSH, CDR2 LQKENI. The V and J ends lost 3 bases and 4 bases respectively, with 15 bases between them. The CDR3 has 16 residues.

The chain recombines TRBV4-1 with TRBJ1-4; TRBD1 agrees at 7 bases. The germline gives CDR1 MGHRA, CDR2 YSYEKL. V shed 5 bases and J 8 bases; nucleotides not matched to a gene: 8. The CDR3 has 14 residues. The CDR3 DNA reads TGCGCCAGCAGCGAACAGGGGCGGTGGGAAAAACTGTTTTTT. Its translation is CASSEQGRWEKLFF.

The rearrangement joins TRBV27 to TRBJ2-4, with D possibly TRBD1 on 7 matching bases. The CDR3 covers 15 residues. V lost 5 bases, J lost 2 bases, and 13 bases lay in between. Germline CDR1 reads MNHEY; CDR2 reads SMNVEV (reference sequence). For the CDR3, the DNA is TGTGCCAGCAGTCGTACAGGGGACTCCAAAAACATTCAGTACTTC. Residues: CASSRTGDSKNIQYF.

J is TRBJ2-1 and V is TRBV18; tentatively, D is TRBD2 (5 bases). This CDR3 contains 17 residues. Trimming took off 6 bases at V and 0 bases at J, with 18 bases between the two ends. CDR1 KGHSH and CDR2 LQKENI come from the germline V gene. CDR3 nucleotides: TGTGCCAGCTCCCGCCTGGTGAGCGGCAGCTCCTACAATGAGCAGTTCTTC. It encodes CASSRLVSGSSYNEQFF.

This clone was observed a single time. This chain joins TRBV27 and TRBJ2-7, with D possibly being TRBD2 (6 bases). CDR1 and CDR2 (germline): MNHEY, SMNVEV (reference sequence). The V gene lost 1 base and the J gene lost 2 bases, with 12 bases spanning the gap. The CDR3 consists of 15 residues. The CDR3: CASSLLPGLAYEQYF. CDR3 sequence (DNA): TGTGCCAGCAGTTTATTGCCGGGACTGGCCTACGAGCAGTACTTC.

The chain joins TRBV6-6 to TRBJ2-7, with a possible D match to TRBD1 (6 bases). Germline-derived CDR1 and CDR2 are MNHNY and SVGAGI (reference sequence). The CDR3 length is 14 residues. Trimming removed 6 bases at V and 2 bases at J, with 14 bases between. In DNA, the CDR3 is TGTGCCAGCAGCCCCGAACAGGGTGCCTACGAGCAGTACTTC. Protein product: CASSPEQGAYEQYF.

The DNA of the CDR3 is TGCGCCAGCAGCCAAGAGCGGGGGGAAACTAATGAAAAACTGTTTTTT. It yields the protein CASSQERGETNEKLFF. V usage is TRBV4-3 and J usage is TRBJ1-4; D may be TRBD1 (5 bases). V gave up 0 bases and J gave up 1 base, with 9 bases separating them. Germline values: CDR1 LGHNA, CDR2 YSLEER. This CDR3 contains 16 residues.

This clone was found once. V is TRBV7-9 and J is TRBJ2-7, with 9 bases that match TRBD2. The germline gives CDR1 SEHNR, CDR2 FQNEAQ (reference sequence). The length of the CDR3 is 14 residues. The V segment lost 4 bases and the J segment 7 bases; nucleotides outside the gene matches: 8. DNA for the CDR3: TGTGCCAGCAGCTCGGGACTAGCATCGGGAGAGCAGTACTTC. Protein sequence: CASSSGLASGEQYF.

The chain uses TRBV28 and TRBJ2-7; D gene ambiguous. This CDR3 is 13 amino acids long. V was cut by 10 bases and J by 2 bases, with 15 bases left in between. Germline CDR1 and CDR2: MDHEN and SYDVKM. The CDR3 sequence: CATRQASPYEQYF. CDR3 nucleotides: TGTGCCACCCGGCAGGCATCTCCCTACGAGCAGTACTTC.

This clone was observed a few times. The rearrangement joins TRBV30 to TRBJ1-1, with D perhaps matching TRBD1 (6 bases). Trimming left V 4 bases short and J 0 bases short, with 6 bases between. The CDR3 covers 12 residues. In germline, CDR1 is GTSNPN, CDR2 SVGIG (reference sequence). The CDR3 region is CAWNRVNTEAFF. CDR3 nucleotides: TGTGCCTGGAACAGGGTGAACACTGAAGCTTTCTTT.

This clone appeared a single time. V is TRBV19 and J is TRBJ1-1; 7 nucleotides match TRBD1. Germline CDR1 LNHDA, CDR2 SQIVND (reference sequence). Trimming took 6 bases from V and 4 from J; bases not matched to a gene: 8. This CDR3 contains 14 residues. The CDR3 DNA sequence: TGTGCCAGTAGGAGTGGACAGGTACCCACTGAAGCTTTCTTT. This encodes CASRSGQVPTEAFF.